The 24 T cell receptor beta chains listed next were all sequenced from one sample in a study of OX40 agonist ivuxolimab in advanced cancers. Library prep was done by the immunoSEQ multiplex PCR assay. The table was pulled from immuneACCESS by TCRdb, which kept in-frame rearrangements only. Such tables lose some clones; where checked, under half of the loss comes from unresolved V genes, and the rest has no known cause. The sample table shows tens of thousands of clones, and around nine tenths are seen once. The ten top clones hold about 1% of the sample. Specimen: CD4+ or CD8+ T cells sorted from blood, collected in a trial of the OX40 agonist ivuxolimab. The receptors derive from an adult with an advanced solid tumor such as melanoma, head and neck, liver or kidney cancer.

The sample holds a few counts of this clone. No DNA is shown, since the ends of the CDR3 on it are uncertain; the CDR3 is the one TCRdb lists. This chain connects TRBV28 to TRBJ2-7; the DNA was not compared with TRBD2, the D call given in the table. The CDR3 spans 16 residues, counting both ends. The germline V gene encodes CDR1 MDHEN and CDR2 SYDVKM. The chain's CDR3 is CASSTSGEGRTYEQYF.

This clone was observed once. CDR3 DNA: TGTGCCAGCAGCTCCGATCTCGGTCGTAGCACAGATACGCAGTATTTT. Protein: CASSSDLGRSTDTQYF. The chain recombines TRBV5-4 with TRBJ2-3; D gene ambiguous. Per germline, CDR1 SGHNT and CDR2 YYREEE (reference sequence). The germline V and J ends were trimmed by 3 bases and 0 bases, with 14 bases remaining between them. This CDR3 spans 16 amino acids.

V gene TRBV7-2 combines with J gene TRBJ2-3; 7 positions agree with TRBD1. The CDR3 runs to 14 residues. Germline V CDR1 and CDR2: SGHTA, FQGNSA. V lost 8 bases and J lost 0; bases outside the gene matches: 5. The CDR3 is CASQWDRSTDTQYF. In DNA, the CDR3 is TGTGCCAGCCAATGGGACAGAAGCACAGATACGCAGTATTTT.

The rearrangement joins TRBV29-1 to TRBJ2-5, with 12 bases fitting TRBD2. CDR1 SQVTM and CDR2 ANQGSEA come from the germline V gene. J lost 5 bases, V lost 6 bases, and 7 bases had no gene match. The CDR3 has 14 amino acids. Here the CDR3 reads CSVWTSGTEETQYF. As DNA, the CDR3 is TGCAGCGTGTGGACTAGCGGGACAGAGGAGACCCAGTACTTC.

The V gene is TRBV4-2, the J gene TRBJ2-7; D is unclear. Germline CDR1 is LGHNA and CDR2 is YNFKEQ. The V gene lost 5 bases and the J gene lost 2 bases, with 13 bases spanning the gap. This CDR3 contains 14 residues. The CDR3 region is CASSLIGNAYEQYF. In DNA, the CDR3 is TGTGCCAGCAGCTTGATTGGGAATGCCTACGAGCAGTACTTC.

The chain carries TRBV7-2 and TRBJ2-1; 7 nucleotides align to TRBD2. The CDR3 is 15 residues long. The ends lost 2 bases at V and 2 bases at J; junction bases unmatched: 3. In germline, CDR1 is SGHTA, CDR2 FQGNSA. The CDR3 sequence: CASSLSSGTYNEQFF. CDR3 bases: TGTGCCAGCAGCTTATCTAGCGGCACCTACAATGAGCAGTTCTTC. Full variable domain (missing parts from reference TRBV7-2 and TRBJ2-1): GAGVSQSPSNKVTEKGKDVELRCDPISGHTALYWYRQSLGQGLEFLIYFQGNSAPDKSGLPSDRFSAERTGGSVSTLTIQRTQQEDSAVYLCASSLSSGTYNEQFFGPGTRLTVL.

This clone was seen just once. The V call is TRBV11-2, the J call TRBJ2-1; TRBD1 matches 7 bases. Germline V gene sequence: CDR1 SGHAT, CDR2 FQNNGV. V trimming: 5 bases; J trimming: 4 bases; junction bases outside the gene matches: 11. CDR3 length equals 16 residues. Written as DNA, the CDR3 is TGTGCCAGCAGCCCGCCCCGACAGGGATTGTACAATGAGCAGTTCTTC. Translating it yields CASSPPRQGLYNEQFF. The whole variable domain, filled in from reference TRBV11-2 and TRBJ2-1, reads EAGVAQSPRYKIIEKRQSVAFWCNPISGHATLYWYQQILGQGPKLLIQFQNNGVVDDSQLPKDRFSAERLKGVDSTLKIQPAKLEDSAVYLCASSPPRQGLYNEQFFGPGTRLTVL.

CDR3 sequence (DNA): TGTGCCAGCAGCATGTCCGGGACTAGCGGGAGAAAAGAGCAGTACTTC. Its translation: CASSMSGTSGRKEQYF. This chain links TRBV5-4 with TRBJ2-7, with 14 positions matching TRBD2. CDR1 SGHNT and CDR2 YYREEE come from the germline V gene (reference sequence). This CDR3 region has 16 residues. The ends lost 4 bases at V and 7 bases at J; junction bases unmatched: 10.

The chain has TRBV7-8 and TRBJ1-1; perhaps TRBD1 as D (5 bases). Per the germline V gene, CDR1 is SGHVS and CDR2 is FQNEAQ. The CDR3 loop spans 15 amino acids. The V gene lost 5 bases and the J gene lost 1 base, with 14 bases spanning the gap. CDR3 DNA: TGTGCCAGCAGCCGTTTGGGAGGGGAGAACACTGAAGCTTTCTTT. Translation gives CASSRLGGENTEAFF. The whole variable domain, remainder taken from reference TRBV7-8 and TRBJ1-1, is GAGVSQSPRYKVAKRGQDVALRCDPISGHVSLFWYQQALGQGPEFLTYFQNEAQLDKSGLPSDRFFAERPEGSVSTLKIQRTQQEDSAVYLCASSRLGGENTEAFFGQGTRLTVV.

The chain has TRBV29-1 and TRBJ1-4, with 7 bases aligning to TRBD1. The CDR3 runs to 15 residues. With V trimmed by 6 bases and J by 3 bases, 10 bases remained unmatched. From germline, CDR1 is SQVTM and CDR2 ANQGSEA. In DNA, the CDR3 is TGCAGCGTGACCAGGAGACAGGGTGCTAATGAAAAACTGTTTTTT. This sequence encodes CSVTRRQGANEKLFF.

This clone has just a few counts. The chain employs TRBV7-9 and TRBJ1-5, with D hard to call. The CDR3 loop spans 14 amino acids. Trimming took 0 bases from V and 6 from J, leaving 9 bases between them. Germline V CDR1 and CDR2: SEHNR, FQNEAQ (reference sequence). The CDR3 nucleotides are TGTGCCAGCAGCTTAGCGGGCGGCTTTCAGCCCCAGCATTTT. This encodes CASSLAGGFQPQHF. Filled out from reference TRBV7-9 and TRBJ1-5, the complete variable domain reads DTGVSQNPRHKITKRGQNVTFRCDPISEHNRLYWYRQTLGQGPEFLTYFQNEAQLEKSRLLSDRFSAERPKGSFSTLEIQRTEQGDSAMYLCASSLAGGFQPQHFGDGTRLSIL.

The chain links TRBV9 to TRBJ2-1, with 10 bases matching TRBD2. The CDR3 loop spans 16 amino acids. With V trimmed by 4 bases and J by 9 bases, 13 bases remained unmatched. From germline, CDR1 is SGDLS and CDR2 YYNGEE. CDR3 in amino acids: CASSLSTSGFSGEQFF. In DNA form, the CDR3 reads TGTGCCAGCAGCCTGTCGACTAGCGGGTTTTCGGGTGAGCAGTTCTTC.

The count of this clone is one. V gene TRBV4-3 combines with J gene TRBJ2-3; 8 nucleotides agree with TRBD1. CDR1 is LGHNA, CDR2 YSLEER, per germline. The CDR3 loop spans 16 amino acids. J lost 1 base, V lost 3 bases, and 6 bases had no gene match. CDR3 sequence (DNA): TGCGCCAGCAGCCAGGGAGGACAGGGACGCACAGATACGCAGTATTTT. As protein: CASSQGGQGRTDTQYF.

The chain recombines TRBV9 with TRBJ2-1, with a weak D call TRBD2 (5 bases). Trimming removed 0 bases from V and 2 bases from J, with 9 bases in between. This CDR3 spans 15 amino acids. CDR1 SGDLS and CDR2 YYNGEE come from the germline V gene. CDR3 sequence: CASSVGVSAYNEQFF. For the CDR3, the DNA is TGTGCCAGCAGCGTAGGAGTTAGCGCCTACAATGAGCAGTTCTTC.

This clone was found a few times. The chain employs TRBV5-1 and TRBJ2-1; no clear D gene. This CDR3 is built from 11 residues. Deletions cut 0 bases from V and 12 bases from J, with 7 bases between. From germline, CDR1 is SGHRS and CDR2 YFSETQ. CDR3 sequence reads: CASSLGVGQFF. The CDR3 DNA is TGCGCCAGCAGCTTGGGGGTCGGGCAGTTCTTC.

The chain is built from TRBV7-3 and TRBJ2-3; D not certain. CDR1 SGHTA and CDR2 FQGTGA come from the germline V gene. This CDR3 region has 13 residues. Trimming pared 3 bases from V and 4 bases from J, leaving 8 bases between. CDR3: CASSFARSDTQYF. The CDR3 DNA reads TGTGCCAGCAGCTTTGCGCGCTCAGATACGCAGTATTTT.

Note on this clone: The same CDR3 also results from other DNA sequences found in this sample. The genes are TRBV7-2 and TRBJ2-7; TRBD2 might be the D (6 bases). There are 14 residues in the CDR3. V was clipped by 5 bases and J by 1 base, with 12 bases between them. Germline assignment: CDR1 SGHTA and CDR2 FQGNSA. The DNA for the CDR3 is TGTGCCAGCAGCCCTCGACTAGTATCCTACGAGCAGTACTTC. Translated: CASSPRLVSYEQYF.

The chain links TRBV6-5 to TRBJ2-1, with a possible D match to TRBD2 (5 bases). The V end was cut by 3 bases, the J end by 5 bases, with 8 bases between. The germline V gene encodes CDR1 MNHEY and CDR2 SVGAGI. The CDR3 is 13 amino acids. The CDR3 DNA is TGTGCCAGCAGTTATTGGGGAGACAATGAGCAGTTCTTC. Amino acids: CASSYWGDNEQFF.

This rearrangement joins TRBV28 to TRBJ1-3; no reliable D call. V was pared by 6 bases and J by 4 bases, with 7 bases between. The CDR3 consists of 12 residues. CDR1 MDHEN and CDR2 SYDVKM come from the germline V gene. This chain's CDR3 is CASSINGNTIYF. The CDR3 DNA reads TGTGCCAGCAGCATCAACGGAAACACCATATATTTT.

This chain links TRBV9 with TRBJ2-6; no clear D gene. Germline V gene data show CDR1 as SGDLS and CDR2 as YYNGEE. V shed 2 bases and J shed 4 bases, with 16 bases lying between them. The CDR3 totals 17 residues. This CDR3 reads CASSVLPAGTGANVLTF. The CDR3 DNA follows: TGTGCCAGCAGCGTTCTCCCCGCCGGTACCGGGGCCAACGTCCTGACTTTC.

This chain uses TRBV6-6 with TRBJ1-4; TRBD1 aligns across 10 bases. Germline assignment: CDR1 MNHNY and CDR2 SVGAGI (reference sequence). Trimming cost V 6 bases and J 0 bases; bases outside gene matches: 4. The CDR3 has 16 residues. DNA for the CDR3: TGTGCCAGCAGCGACGGACAGGGGGCAACTAATGAAAAACTGTTTTTT. Protein sequence: CASSDGQGATNEKLFF.

This clone was counted only a few times. This chain joins TRBV7-2 and TRBJ1-4, with D unresolved. The length of the CDR3 is 13 residues. Germline-derived CDR1 and CDR2 are SGHTA and FQGNSA. V lost 4 bases to trimming and J lost 6 bases, with 9 bases between them. The chain's CDR3 is CASSSRTDEKLFF. The CDR3 nucleotides are TGTGCCAGCAGCTCGCGGACGGATGAAAAACTGTTTTTT.

The chain combines TRBV28 with TRBJ2-1; 7 bases map to TRBD2. V lost 5 bases and J lost 7; bases outside the gene matches: 8. In germline, CDR1 is MDHEN, CDR2 SYDVKM. The length of the CDR3 is 14 residues. As DNA, the CDR3 is TGTGCCAGCAGTCACCGGACTAGAAGGAATGAGCAGTTCTTC. It yields the protein CASSHRTRRNEQFF.

The chain links TRBV4-2 to TRBJ2-2; D is possibly TRBD2 (6 bases). V was cut by 0 bases and J by 2 bases, with 10 bases left in between. Germline V lookup: CDR1 LGHNA, CDR2 YNFKEQ. CDR3 size: 16 residues. The DNA of the CDR3 is TGTGCCAGCAGCCAAGAGGAGGGAAGCAACACCGGGGAGCTGTTTTTT. Translation gives CASSQEEGSNTGELFF.